The entry that follows covers one T cell receptor (beta chain) sequence. V shed 6 bases and J 4 bases; nucleotides not matched to a gene: 14. Germline V gene data show CDR1 as SEHNR and CDR2 as FQNEAQ (reference sequence). CDR3 length equals 17 residues. The data were taken from a study of shared clonotypes between healthy human individuals. Profiling relied on immunoSEQ multiplex PCR, and the TCRdb table lists in-frame clones only, not all of them. The sample contains around 2,000,000 clones, about 95% of which appear only once. The naive CD8 fraction comprised CD45RO-negative cells positively selected for CCR7 and excluded terminally differentiated effector memory CD45RA+ cells.

The clonotype originates from a man younger than 35 in good health. Material: naive CD8+ T cells sorted from blood. The chain recombines TRBV7-9 with TRBJ2-7; TRBD1 matches at 11 bases. DNA of the CDR3: TGTGCCAGCAGTACGGGACAGGGGGGGCCCCCCAATTACGAGCAGTACTTC. This encodes CASSTGQGGPPNYEQYF.